This T cell receptor (beta chain) comes out of a study of CD8+ T cells in alopecia areata. Findings and limits, study-wide: Sequences from scalp samples also cover resident alphabeta T cells of normal skin. Relative to normal scalp, lesional scalp, especially alopecia totalis/universalis, showed higher clonality.

V was trimmed by 7 bases and J by 11 bases, leaving 24 bases between them. The CDR3 totals 15 residues. Germline V gives CDR1 MGHRA, CDR2 YSYEKL. It was for about 5 patients that CD4+ cells were sorted into CD25+CD127- cells. Samples from alopecia areata patients were lesional scalp punch biopsies and peripheral blood. From PBMCs, CD4+ and CD8+ T cells were sorted. A note on this clone: Its antigen remains unknown.

Extracted RNA was reverse transcribed, and the resulting cDNA served as sequencing template. The assay was immunoSEQ multiplex PCR, and TCRdb's table has in-frame clones only and misses some. The sample contains around 20,000 clones, roughly 60% of which appear only once. This clonotype was obtained from a human donor with alopecia areata. Sequencing was performed on CD4+ Tregs sorted from blood. The chain combines TRBV4-1 with TRBJ2-1; D may match TRBD1 or TRBD2 (5 bases each). CDR3 DNA: TGCGCCAGCAACAACGCCGGGACCTTCAGTGGGCAGCAGTTCTTC. This translates into CASNNAGTFSGQQFF.